Shown below are 26 T cell receptor beta chains from a single sample sequenced in a study of beta chain features in type 1 diabetes. The whole isolated RNA underwent reverse transcription, so sequencing captured expressed TCRB transcripts. TCRdb's copy holds only in-frame clones and misses some; the assay was immunoSEQ multiplex PCR. The table records 130,000 to 150,000 clones, 7% to 10% of them present only once. The specimen was central memory CD4+ T cells from blood. These receptors all come from a man aged 18-30 years in good health.

This clone was counted between two and nine times. The CDR3 bases are TGTGCCAGCAGCTTAGAGTCAGGGAGGGAGACCCAGTACTTC. Its protein is CASSLESGRETQYF. The chain carries TRBV7-2 and TRBJ2-5; TRBD2 is a possible D gene (6 bases). Trimming took 1 base from V and 5 from J, leaving 11 bases between them. The CDR3 sequence is 14 residues long. Per germline, CDR1 SGHTA and CDR2 FQGNSA.

This clone was seen only a few times. This chain uses TRBV7-9 with TRBJ1-1; the match to TRBD1 covers 7 bases. The CDR3 loop spans 13 amino acids. The germline gives CDR1 SEHNR, CDR2 FQNEAQ (reference sequence). V shed 3 bases and J 3 bases; nucleotides not matched to a gene: 1. This CDR3 reads CASSFDRDTEAFF. CDR3 DNA: TGTGCCAGCAGCTTCGACAGGGACACTGAAGCTTTCTTT.

This clone was seen more than once but under ten times. V and J are TRBV18 and TRBJ1-6; possibly TRBD1 for D (5 bases). The CDR3 length is 17 residues. V lost 3 bases to trimming and J lost 7 bases, with 19 bases between them. From germline, CDR1 is KGHSH and CDR2 LQKENI. The CDR3 region has the DNA TGTGCCAGCTCACCGGGGGGACTTCTTGCCCCGAATTCACCCCTCCACTTT. Protein product: CASSPGGLLAPNSPLHF.

The rearrangement uses TRBV4-3 and TRBJ1-2; no firm D call. There are 13 residues in the CDR3. Looked up from germline, CDR1 is LGHNA and CDR2 is YSLEER. Trimming removed 0 bases from V and 8 bases from J, with 10 bases in between. For the CDR3, the DNA is TGCGCCAGCAGCCAAGAAGGAGGAAGAGGCTACACCTTC. Its protein is CASSQEGGRGYTF.

This clone was observed a few times. This rearrangement joins TRBV27 to TRBJ2-3, with D possibly matching TRBD2 (7 bases). V was cut by 6 bases and J by 3 bases, with 16 bases left in between. In germline, CDR1 is MNHEY, CDR2 SMNVEV (reference sequence). The CDR3 loop spans 15 amino acids. This CDR3 reads CASSRVGGRTDTQYF. DNA for the CDR3: TGTGCCAGCAGCCGAGTCGGGGGGCGAACAGATACGCAGTATTTT.

This clone was counted a few times. This rearrangement joins TRBV5-4 to TRBJ1-2; 7 nucleotides match TRBD1. CDR1 is SGHNT and CDR2 is YYREEE in the germline V gene (reference sequence). This CDR3 spans 14 amino acids. With V trimmed by 5 bases and J by 8 bases, 12 bases remained unmatched. The CDR3 loop is CASRDNRGQGGYTF. In DNA, the CDR3 is TGTGCCAGCAGAGATAACAGGGGTCAAGGAGGCTACACCTTC.

This clone was seen a few times. The chain carries TRBV2 and TRBJ1-2, with D possibly being TRBD1 (5 bases). This CDR3 has 12 residues. Germline CDR1 is SNHLY and CDR2 is FYNNEI. The V gene lost 7 bases and the J gene lost 2 bases, with 8 bases spanning the gap. In DNA form, the CDR3 reads TGTGCCAGCAATAGGGGCAACTATGGCTACACCTTC. Protein sequence: CASNRGNYGYTF.

CDR3 bases: TGCAGCGTTTCGCCGTTGAGGGACAGGGCCGGGGAGCAGTACTTC. This translates into CSVSPLRDRAGEQYF. The gene calls are TRBV29-1 and TRBJ2-7; 9 bases align to TRBD1. The CDR3 has 15 amino acids. Per germline, CDR1 SQVTM and CDR2 ANQGSEA. Trimming took 5 bases from V and 7 from J; bases not matched to a gene: 15.

V and J are TRBV19 and TRBJ1-1; 9 nucleotides line up with TRBD1. Germline CDR1 is LNHDA and CDR2 is SQIVND (reference sequence). The CDR3 totals 17 residues. The V and J ends lost 0 bases and 4 bases, in that order; junction bases with no gene match: 9. CDR3 bases: TGTGCCAGTAGTATAGAGGGACAGGGAGGGTTTAGCACTGAAGCTTTCTTT. Its protein is CASSIEGQGGFSTEAFF.

J is TRBJ2-6 and V is TRBV7-3; 9 nucleotides agree with TRBD2. Germline CDR1 SGHTA, CDR2 FQGTGA. Trimming at V came to 5 bases and at J to 4 bases, leaving 15 bases not matched to a gene. CDR3 length: 19 residues. CDR3 in amino acids: CASSPRGGGAGSGANVLTF. The CDR3 DNA follows: TGTGCCAGCAGCCCAAGGGGCGGGGGGGCCGGTTCCGGGGCCAACGTCCTGACTTTC.

This clone has more than one count but fewer than ten. The chain combines TRBV5-5 with TRBJ1-6; TRBD1 matches at 7 bases. This CDR3 has 14 residues. V lost 3 bases to trimming and J lost 10 bases; unmatched junction nucleotides: 7. Per the germline V gene, CDR1 is SGHKS and CDR2 is YYEKEE (reference sequence). The CDR3 protein is CASSWDRGLSPLHF. In DNA, the CDR3 is TGTGCCAGCAGCTGGGACAGAGGATTATCACCCCTCCACTTT. The whole variable domain, remainder taken from reference TRBV5-5 and TRBJ1-6, is DAGVTQSPTHLIKTRGQQVTLRCSPISGHKSVSWYQQVLGQGPQFIFQYYEKEERGRGNFPDRFSARQFPNYSSELNVNALLLGDSALYLCASSWDRGLSPLHFGNGTRLTVT.

The chain couples TRBV9 to TRBJ1-6, with 7 bases identical to TRBD1. The CDR3 spans 16 residues. Germline V CDR1 and CDR2: SGDLS, YYNGEE. V lost 0 bases and J lost 8; bases outside the gene matches: 8. As DNA, the CDR3 is TGTGCCAGCAGCGTAGCTATAGGGACAGAGGATTCACCCCTCCACTTT. This encodes CASSVAIGTEDSPLHF.

In its sample, this clone was seen many times. At one boundary the junction diverges from the germline segment, which might be a read error. The chain joins TRBV20-1 to TRBJ2-1, with TRBD2 matching 9 bases. CDR3 size: 11 residues. CDR1 DFQATT and CDR2 SNEGSKA come from the germline V gene (reference sequence). The CDR3 loop reads CSAPRLAAWLF. CDR3 bases: TGCAGTGCGCCGAGACTAGCGGCTTGGCTCTTC.

The gene calls are TRBV7-9 and TRBJ1-2, with D maybe TRBD1 (5 bases). The CDR3 is made up of 13 amino acids. Germline V gene lookup returns CDR1 SEHNR and CDR2 FQNEAQ (reference sequence). Trimming left V 6 bases short and J 5 bases short, with 13 bases between. The CDR3 DNA is TGTGCCAGCAGTCTAGGTGGGGGGTATGGCTACACCTTC. It yields the protein CASSLGGGYGYTF. The full variable domain, completed using reference TRBV7-9 and TRBJ1-2, is DTGVSQNPRHKITKRGQNVTFRCDPISEHNRLYWYRQTLGQGPEFLTYFQNEAQLEKSRLLSDRFSAERPKGSFSTLEIQRTEQGDSAMYLCASSLGGGYGYTFGSGTRLTVV.

A few counts support this clone. J is TRBJ2-3 and V is TRBV4-3, with 9 nucleotides matching TRBD2. The CDR3 runs to 15 residues. Germline CDR1 LGHNA, CDR2 YSLEER. After removal of 3 bases from V and 6 bases from J, the junction contained 7 bases not matched to a gene. CDR3 DNA sequence: TGCGCCAGCAGCCAGCGGGGGGGCCAGGGTGATACGCAGTATTTT. This encodes CASSQRGGQGDTQYF.

This chain's CDR3 is CASSPIADTGELFF. The CDR3 DNA follows: TGTGCCAGCTCACCTATCGCGGACACCGGGGAGCTGTTTTTT. The chain links TRBV18 to TRBJ2-2; no reliable D call. This CDR3 has 14 residues. V was pared by 3 bases and J by 3 bases, with 8 bases between. CDR1 and CDR2 (germline): KGHSH, LQKENI.

The rearrangement links TRBV11-3 to TRBJ2-5; 9 nucleotides match TRBD2. V shed 1 base and J 3 bases; nucleotides not matched to a gene: 6. Germline V gene data show CDR1 as SGHNT and CDR2 as YENEEA. This CDR3 is 16 amino acids long. The DNA for the CDR3 is TGTGCCAGCAGCTTAGTTTGGGCTAGCGGGGAAGAGACCCAGTACTTC. This encodes CASSLVWASGEETQYF.

The V call is TRBV27, the J call TRBJ1-6, with TRBD1 identical over 7 bases. V trimming: 6 bases; J trimming: 7 bases; junction bases outside the gene matches: 6. Per germline, CDR1 MNHEY and CDR2 SMNVEV (reference sequence). CDR3 size: 14 residues. Here the CDR3 reads CASSRQGPNSPLHF. CDR3 nucleotide sequence: TGTGCCAGCAGCCGACAGGGACCGAATTCACCCCTCCACTTT.

This clone has a handful of counts. The J gene is TRBJ2-5, the V gene TRBV12-5, with TRBD1 matching 8 bases. Unmatched junction bases numbered 4, after V lost 5 bases and J lost 5 bases. From germline, CDR1 is LGHNT and CDR2 FRNRAP. This CDR3 has 13 amino acids. The CDR3 DNA reads TGTGCTAGTGGTCGAACAGGGGGGGAGACCCAGTACTTC. The encoded protein is CASGRTGGETQYF.

The chain links TRBV14 to TRBJ2-2, with 11 positions matching TRBD1. The CDR3 spans 14 residues. V was clipped by 5 bases and J by 7 bases; unmatched bases: 3. Germline CDR1 and CDR2: SGHDN and FVKESK. The CDR3 spells CASSGTGGDGELFF. For the CDR3, the DNA is TGTGCCAGCAGCGGGACAGGGGGAGACGGGGAGCTGTTTTTT.

This clone was found many times. The chain uses TRBV7-9 and TRBJ2-1; D may be TRBD1 (6 bases). The length of the CDR3 is 15 residues. CDR1 is SEHNR, CDR2 FQNEAQ, per germline (reference sequence). Trimming shortened V by 1 base and J by 7 bases, and 14 bases separated the two germline ends. CDR3 in amino acids: CASSLVGALVNEQFF. The DNA for the CDR3 is TGTGCCAGCAGCTTAGTGGGGGCCCTAGTGAATGAGCAGTTCTTC. Full variable domain (rest looked up from reference TRBV7-9 and TRBJ2-1): DTGVSQNPRHKITKRGQNVTFRCDPISEHNRLYWYRQTLGQGPEFLTYFQNEAQLEKSRLLSDRFSAERPKGSFSTLEIQRTEQGDSAMYLCASSLVGALVNEQFFGPGTRLTVL.

This clone showed up many times. The rearrangement joins TRBV29-1 to TRBJ1-2, with a weak D call TRBD1 (5 bases). V was trimmed by 1 base and J by 6 bases, leaving 12 bases between them. Germline V gene sequence: CDR1 SQVTM, CDR2 ANQGSEA. The CDR3 spans 13 residues. The CDR3 here is CSVEASGRHGYTF. In DNA, the CDR3 is TGCAGCGTTGAAGCTTCAGGGCGGCATGGCTACACCTTC.

This clone was counted only a few times. The V and J genes are TRBV5-1 and TRBJ2-5; D uncertain. CDR3 size: 12 residues. Trimming took off 5 bases at V and 2 bases at J, with 7 bases between the two ends. Germline CDR1 and CDR2: SGHRS and YFSETQ. DNA for the CDR3: TGCGCCAGCAGACAGACACAAGAGACCCAGTACTTC. It translates to CASRQTQETQYF.

The CDR3 DNA reads TGTGCCAGCTCACCGAGCGGGGGGACCTACAATGAGCAGTTCTTC. Translated: CASSPSGGTYNEQFF. The V call is TRBV18, the J call TRBJ2-1; 9 positions match TRBD2. V was clipped by 3 bases and J by 2 bases; unmatched bases: 2. In germline, CDR1 is KGHSH, CDR2 LQKENI. The length of the CDR3 is 15 residues.

This clone came up a few times. CDR3 DNA: TGTGCCAGCAGCCCTACTAGGGGGCTAACGAACACCGGGGAGCTGTTTTTT. Translation: CASSPTRGLTNTGELFF. The rearrangement links TRBV7-2 to TRBJ2-2, with 7 bases aligning to TRBD1. CDR1 and CDR2 from the germline V gene are SGHTA and FQGNSA. The CDR3 runs 17 residues. Unmatched junction bases numbered 9, after V lost 5 bases and J lost 0 bases.

V usage is TRBV5-1 and J usage is TRBJ1-2, with TRBD1 matching 7 bases. The CDR3 runs to 15 residues. Germline V gene lookup returns CDR1 SGHRS and CDR2 YFSETQ. The J segment lost 2 bases and the V segment lost 0 bases, leaving 4 bases of the junction unmatched. The CDR3 region has the DNA TGCGCCAGCAGCTTGGGGACAGGCCCCAACTATGGCTACACCTTC. Its protein product is CASSLGTGPNYGYTF.